A single sample is the source of the 24 T cell receptor beta chains below, sequenced in a study of tumor and adjacent non-tumor tissue in lung cancer. The library came from three nested PCR rounds adapted from ARM-PCR protocols. TCRdb reprocessed the multiplex PCR reads via MiXCR and lists one record per CDR3 protein. Of about 48,000 distinct CDR3 sequences listed, more than 55% are singletons. No cell sorting was done before RNA was extracted from the tissue. This non-tumor lung sample came from over 3 cm beyond the tumor edge. The sample consisted of distant non-tumor lung tissue. The receptors here all came from a woman in her 70s with non-small cell lung cancer.

V gene TRBV30 combines with J gene TRBJ1-2; D call uncertain. Trimming shortened V by 7 bases and J by 4 bases, and 13 bases separated the two germline ends. The CDR3 loop spans 12 amino acids. The germline gives CDR1 GTSNPN, CDR2 SVGIG (reference sequence). CDR3 loop: CASPASGYGYTF. For the CDR3, the DNA is TGTGCCTCTCCAGCGAGCGGCTATGGCTACACCTTC.

Concerning this clonotype itself: At one end the junction does not follow the germline gene, possibly because of a read error. V is TRBV10-2 and J is TRBJ1-1, with D uncertain. This CDR3 has 15 residues. Germline-derived CDR1 and CDR2 are WSHSY and SAAADI. CDR3 sequence reads: CFSSEWSTLNTEAFF. DNA for the CDR3: TGCTTCAGCAGTGAGTGGAGCACTCTGAACACTGAGGCTTTCTTT.

V usage is TRBV6-1 and J usage is TRBJ1-1; D not resolved. Per the germline V gene, CDR1 is MNHNS and CDR2 is SASEGT. The CDR3 has 11 residues. The V end was cut by 3 bases, the J end by 6 bases, with 5 bases between. The DNA of the CDR3 is TGTGCCAGCAGTGAGTCCGCTGAAGCTTTCTTT. Its protein product is CASSESAEAFF.

This clonotype was found many times. The rearrangement links TRBV25-1 to TRBJ2-2, with 10 positions matching TRBD2. There are 18 residues in the CDR3. Germline lookup yields CDR1 MGHDK and CDR2 SYGVNS. Trimming removed 3 bases from V and 6 bases from J; junction bases left unmatched: 13. The CDR3 bases are TGTGCCAGCAGTGAGGAAGGAGCTAGCGGGAGAGTTGCCGGGGAGCTGTTTTTT. Amino acids: CASSEEGASGRVAGELFF.

To note about this clonotype: Possible read error: a much larger clone is one base away. The J gene is TRBJ2-3, the V gene TRBV7-8; D call uncertain. The CDR3 runs 11 residues. Trimming left V 4 bases short and J 5 bases short, with 4 bases between. Germline V CDR1 and CDR2: SGHVS, FQNEAQ. The DNA of the CDR3 is TGTGCCAGCAGCTCTTTAGATACGCAGTATTTT. Its protein product is CASSSLDTQYF.

About this clonotype itself: Since the CDR3 does not end with the conserved phenylalanine or tryptophan, this likely comes from a read error. The gene calls are TRBV29-1 and TRBJ2-7; D is undetermined. CDR3 length: 11 residues. Trimming removed 4 bases at V and 3 bases at J, with 7 bases between. Germline lookup yields CDR1 SQVTM and CDR2 ANQGSEA. The CDR3 DNA reads TGCAGCGTTGTACGGAGCTACGAGCAGTACTTA. This sequence encodes CSVVRSYEQYL.

Concerning this clonotype: Compared with germline, one end of the junction differs, possibly owing to a read error. The gene calls are TRBV6-1 and TRBJ1-5; D unresolved. CDR1 is MNHNS and CDR2 is SASEGT in the germline V gene. CDR3 length: 11 amino acids. The CDR3 loop is CANSDYLPHYF. In DNA form, the CDR3 reads TGTGCCAACAGTGATTACCTGCCCCACTATTTT.

In its sample, this clonotype was seen a few times. A much larger clone lies one base from this, so it may be a read error. The V and J genes are TRBV20-1 and TRBJ2-1; D gene unclear. V was clipped by 0 bases and J by 9 bases, with 15 bases between them. Germline CDR1 reads DFQATT; CDR2 reads SNEGSKA (reference sequence). This CDR3 region has 14 residues. The CDR3 sequence: CSARDPNGRIEQFF. The CDR3 DNA reads as TGCAGTGCTAGAGATCCGAATGGTAGGATTGAGCAGTTCTTC.

The chain couples TRBV6-9 to TRBJ2-5; tentatively, D is TRBD2 (7 bases). The V gene lost 9 bases and the J gene lost 9 bases, with 23 bases spanning the gap. Per the germline V gene, CDR1 is MNHGY and CDR2 is SVAAGI. The CDR3 consists of 14 residues. The DNA for the CDR3 is TGTGCCAGGAGCGGGACACCCTTACGGGAGTCCCAGTACTTC. Its protein product is CARSGTPLRESQYF.

Of note for this clonotype: The junction and the germline gene differ at one end; a read error may be behind it. The rearrangement uses TRBV4-2 and TRBJ2-2; weak D call: TRBD2 (5 bases). The CDR3 spans 16 residues. The germline V gene encodes CDR1 LGHNA and CDR2 YNFKEQ. The CDR3, as DNA: TGTGCCAGCAGCCAAGGAGTTAGCGTAACCACCGGGGAGCCGTTTTTT. Translated, it gives CASSQGVSVTTGEPFF.

This clonotype was recorded only once. The CDR3 ends on some other residue instead of the conserved phenylalanine or tryptophan, so this is likely a read error. The chain uses TRBV20-1 and TRBJ1-2; 11 nucleotides line up with TRBD1. This CDR3 contains 16 residues. The J segment lost 3 bases and the V segment lost 7 bases, leaving 13 bases of the junction unmatched. Germline values: CDR1 DFQATT, CDR2 SNEGSKA (reference sequence). CDR3 region: CSVLTRTGGFYYGYTL. The CDR3 DNA sequence: TGCAGTGTCCTGACCCGGACAGGGGGCTTCTACTATGGCTACACCCTC.

About this clonotype: One junction end disagrees with the germline gene, perhaps due to a read error. The chain joins TRBV28 to TRBJ2-1; 7 nucleotides agree with TRBD2. The CDR3 spans 15 residues. The germline gives CDR1 MDHEN, CDR2 SYDVKM. This chain's CDR3 is CASSFSDGRRNEQFF. The CDR3, as DNA: TGTGCCAGCAGTTTTTCTGACGGGAGGAGGAATGAGCAGTTTTTC.

In its sample, this clonotype was seen a few times. One junction end does not reproduce the germline sequence, and a read error may be involved. The chain combines TRBV29-1 with TRBJ2-1; 11 bases align to TRBD2. The CDR3 loop spans 15 amino acids. The germline V gene encodes CDR1 SQVTM and CDR2 ANQGSEA. CDR3 protein: CSVERLAGSNGPHIF. CDR3 bases: TGTAGCGTTGAAAGACTAGCGGGATCCAACGGTCCTCATATCTTC.

About this clonotype itself: This sequence may be a read error, since a much larger clone differs from it by one base. The chain has TRBV20-1 and TRBJ2-5; maybe TRBD2 (5 bases). Trimming cost V 4 bases and J 4 bases, with 16 bases left between them. CDR1 DFQATT and CDR2 SNEGSKA come from the germline V gene (reference sequence). This CDR3 is built from 14 residues. For the CDR3, the DNA is TGCAGTGCTACAGAGTCTCGTCGGGGAGAGACCCAGTACTTC. As protein: CSATESRRGETQYF.

Relative to its sample, this clonotype is medium-sized. The CDR3 DNA is TGTGCCAGCAGTGAAGCCAGTACAAGGGCGGATCAGCCCCAGCATTTT. Encoded protein: CASSEASTRADQPQHF. The chain uses TRBV6-1 and TRBJ1-5; no reliable D call. The V end was cut by 0 bases, the J end by 5 bases, with 14 bases between. Germline CDR1 reads MNHNS; CDR2 reads SASEGT. This CDR3 contains 16 residues.

Comment on this clonotype: The conserved final phenylalanine or tryptophan is absent from the CDR3, which likely points to a read error. This sequence joins TRBV7-8 and TRBJ2-3; no reliable D call. Germline values: CDR1 SGHVS, CDR2 FQNEAQ. The CDR3 runs 14 residues. As DNA, the CDR3 is TGTGCCAGCAGCCACCCGCCTCTCACAGATATGCAGTATCTT. Translation gives CASSHPPLTDMQYL.

In regard to this clonotype: A read error may account for a junction end that differs from germline. The rearrangement links TRBV5-4 to TRBJ1-1; no clear D gene. This CDR3 has 14 amino acids. The germline V gene has CDR1 SGHNT and CDR2 YYREEE (reference sequence). The CDR3: CASGLALEVTEAFF. The CDR3 nucleotides read TGTGCCAGCGGCTTGGCACTGGAAGTCACTGAAGCTTTCTTT.

The chain is built from TRBV4-2 and TRBJ2-7; 10 bases align to TRBD2. The CDR3 runs to 22 residues. Looked up from germline, CDR1 is LGHNA and CDR2 is YNFKEQ. V was clipped by 1 base and J by 13 bases; unmatched bases: 34. CDR3 amino acids: CASSQVLIRLLAGLPSSYEHYF. Written as DNA, the CDR3 is TGTGCCAGCAGCCAAGTTCTCATCAGATTACTAGCGGGATTACCGAGCTCCTACGAACACTACTTC.

This clonotype was counted many times. This chain joins TRBV5-1 and TRBJ1-1; 9 bases line up with TRBD1. Germline CDR1 is SGHRS and CDR2 is YFSETQ. This CDR3 has 15 amino acids. V was clipped by 2 bases and J by 5 bases; unmatched bases: 7. The CDR3 region has the DNA TGCGCCAGCAGCTTCCGAACAGGGGGCTCTACTGAAGCTTTCTTT. Its protein is CASSFRTGGSTEAFF.

Ten or more counts support this clonotype. The chain combines TRBV5-6 with TRBJ2-5; 9 nucleotides match TRBD2. The CDR3 runs 16 residues. V trimming: 2 bases; J trimming: 2 bases; junction bases outside the gene matches: 7. The germline V gene encodes CDR1 SGHDT and CDR2 YYEEEE. DNA of the CDR3: TGTGCCAGCAGCTTTTTGCCTAGCGGGGTACAAGAGACCCAGTACTTC. This codes for CASSFLPSGVQETQYF.

A word on this clonotype: At one end, the junction sequence differs from germline, possibly due to a read error. The chain joins TRBV5-6 to TRBJ2-7; D assignment may be TRBD1 or TRBD2 (5 bases each). This CDR3 is 12 amino acids long. Germline V gene sequence: CDR1 SGHDT, CDR2 YYEEEE. The CDR3: CANTRDHYEQYF. CDR3 DNA: TGTGCCAACACCAGGGACCACTACGAACAGTACTTC.

The chain uses TRBV6-5 and TRBJ2-5; 10 positions agree with TRBD2. The CDR3 has 15 amino acids. CDR1 MNHEY and CDR2 SVGAGI come from the germline V gene. V trimming: 7 bases; J trimming: 3 bases; junction bases outside the gene matches: 8. Here the CDR3 reads CASNFGLAGEETQYF. The CDR3 nucleotides read TGTGCCAGCAATTTCGGTCTAGCGGGGGAAGAGACCCAGTACTTC.

There are a few counts of this clonotype. The chain is built from TRBV6-1 and TRBJ2-2; D is possibly TRBD1 (6 bases). Trimming took 2 bases from V and 16 from J, leaving 35 bases between them. The CDR3 runs to 19 residues. From germline, CDR1 is MNHNS and CDR2 SASEGT. Written as DNA, the CDR3 is TGTGCCAGCAGTGAAACTTGGTCGAGGACAGACGATAACACCGGGAAGCCGTTTTTT. Its translation is CASSETWSRTDDNTGKPFF.

This clonotype showed up just a few times. This chain links TRBV25-1 with TRBJ2-7; 10 bases are a match to TRBD1. This CDR3 region has 14 residues. CDR1 is MGHDK, CDR2 SYGVNS, per germline. The V segment lost 5 bases and the J segment 3 bases; nucleotides outside the gene matches: 4. The CDR3: CASSFRDRGYEQYF. CDR3 nucleotides: TGTGCCAGCAGTTTCCGGGACAGGGGCTACGAGCAGTACTTC.